This entry describes one T cell receptor (beta chain). The antigen remains unidentified. The germline CDR1 and CDR2 sequences are SGHRS and YFSETQ. V shed 4 bases, J shed 0 bases, and the junction held 13 bases outside the gene matches. This CDR3 spans 17 amino acids. This sample was included in a study of cytomegalovirus exposure and HLA in healthy donors. About the study: The roughly 130 validation repertoires used the same platform as the 650 to 850 first-cohort repertoires (as reported by a later analysis). Overall study results and limits: According to reports, the classifier identified cytomegalovirus status with high specificity and sensitivity.

The donors were members of the validation cohort, which comprised under 150 subjects and was separate from the first cohort of 666 subjects. TCRdb's table, derived via immunoSEQ multiplex PCR, lists solely in-frame clones and lacks some. The sample has about 200,000 clones; 81% are singletons. The clonotype was recovered from a young woman in good health and CMV-seronegative. The chain employs TRBV5-1 and TRBJ2-7; 7 bases are shared with TRBD2. The source material was PBMCs. The CDR3 DNA reads TGCGCCAGCAGCCTCAGGCGGGGCGGCGGGGGCTCCTACGAGCAGTACTTC. This gives the protein CASSLRRGGGGSYEQYF.